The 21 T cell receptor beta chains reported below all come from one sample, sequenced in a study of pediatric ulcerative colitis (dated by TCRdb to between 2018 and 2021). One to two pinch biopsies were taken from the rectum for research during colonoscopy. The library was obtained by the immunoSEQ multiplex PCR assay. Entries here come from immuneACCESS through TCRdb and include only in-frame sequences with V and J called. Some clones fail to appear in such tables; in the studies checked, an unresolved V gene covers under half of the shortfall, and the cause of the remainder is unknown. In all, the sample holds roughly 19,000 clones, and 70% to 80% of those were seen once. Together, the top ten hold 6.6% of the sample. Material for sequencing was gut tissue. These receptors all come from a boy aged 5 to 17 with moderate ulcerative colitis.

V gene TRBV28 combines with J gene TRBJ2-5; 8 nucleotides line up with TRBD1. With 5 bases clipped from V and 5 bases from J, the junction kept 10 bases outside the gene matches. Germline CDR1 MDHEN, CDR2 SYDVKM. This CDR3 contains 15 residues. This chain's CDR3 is CASSLKTGAGETQYF. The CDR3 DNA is TGTGCCAGCAGTCTAAAGACAGGGGCCGGGGAGACCCAGTACTTC.

DNA for the CDR3: TGCAGCGTAGGGGACAGCTCTGGAAACACCATATATTTT. It specifies CSVGDSSGNTIYF. This chain connects TRBV29-1 to TRBJ1-3, with 7 bases fitting TRBD1. J was trimmed by 0 bases and V by 6 bases; bases with no gene match: 2. This CDR3 comprises 13 residues. Germline assignment: CDR1 SQVTM and CDR2 ANQGSEA.

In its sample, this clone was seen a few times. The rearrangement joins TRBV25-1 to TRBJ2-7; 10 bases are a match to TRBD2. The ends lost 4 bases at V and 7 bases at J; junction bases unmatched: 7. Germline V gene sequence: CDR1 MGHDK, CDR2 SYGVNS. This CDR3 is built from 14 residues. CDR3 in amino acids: CASSAPSGGREQYF. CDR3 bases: TGTGCCAGCAGTGCCCCTAGCGGGGGTCGGGAGCAGTACTTC.

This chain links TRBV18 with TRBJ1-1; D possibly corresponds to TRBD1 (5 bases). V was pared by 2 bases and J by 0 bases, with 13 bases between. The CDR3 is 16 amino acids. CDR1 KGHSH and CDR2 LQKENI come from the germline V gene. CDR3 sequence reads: CASSPTLTVMNTEAFF. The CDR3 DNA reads TGTGCCAGCTCACCAACGTTGACAGTAATGAACACTGAAGCTTTCTTT.

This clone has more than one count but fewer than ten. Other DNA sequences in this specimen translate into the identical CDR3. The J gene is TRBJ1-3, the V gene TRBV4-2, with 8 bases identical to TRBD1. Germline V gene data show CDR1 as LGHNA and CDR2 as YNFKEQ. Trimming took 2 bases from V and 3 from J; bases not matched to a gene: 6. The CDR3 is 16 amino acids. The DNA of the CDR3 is TGTGCCAGCAGCCAATCGGGACAGGCTCTTGGAAACACCATATATTTT. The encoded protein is CASSQSGQALGNTIYF.

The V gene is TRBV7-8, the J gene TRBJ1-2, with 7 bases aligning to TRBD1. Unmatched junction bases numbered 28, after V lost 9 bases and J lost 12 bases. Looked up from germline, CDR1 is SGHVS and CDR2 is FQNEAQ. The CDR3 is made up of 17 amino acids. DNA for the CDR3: TGTGCCAGTTCTTCCGGGACAGAGATTATGGCTACCTTAGGAGACACCTTC. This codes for CASSSGTEIMATLGDTF.

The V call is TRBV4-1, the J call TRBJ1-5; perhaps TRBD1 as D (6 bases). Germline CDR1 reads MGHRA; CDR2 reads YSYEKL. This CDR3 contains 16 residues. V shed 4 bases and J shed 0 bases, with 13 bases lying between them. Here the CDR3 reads CASSPRGLDSNQPQHF. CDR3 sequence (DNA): TGCGCCAGCAGCCCCAGGGGCCTGGATAGCAATCAGCCCCAGCATTTT.

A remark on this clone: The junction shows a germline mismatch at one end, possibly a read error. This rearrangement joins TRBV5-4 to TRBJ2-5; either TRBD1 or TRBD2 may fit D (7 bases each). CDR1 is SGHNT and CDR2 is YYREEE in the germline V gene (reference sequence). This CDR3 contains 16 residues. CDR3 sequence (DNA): TGTGCCAGCAGGTTGGGAGGGGGCAGGTACCAAGAGACCCAGTACTTC. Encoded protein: CASRLGGGRYQETQYF. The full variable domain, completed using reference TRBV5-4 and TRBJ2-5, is ETGVTQSPTHLIKTRGQQVTLRCSSQSGHNTVSWYQQALGQGPQFIFQYYREEENGRGNFPPRFSGLQFPNYSSELNVNALELDDSALYLCASRLGGGRYQETQYFGPGTRLLVL.

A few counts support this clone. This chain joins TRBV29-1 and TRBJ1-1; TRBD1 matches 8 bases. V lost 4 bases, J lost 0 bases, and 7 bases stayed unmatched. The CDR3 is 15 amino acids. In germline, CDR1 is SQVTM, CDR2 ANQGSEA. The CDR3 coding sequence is TGCAGCGTTGCAGGGGGCGCCTTGATGAACACTGAAGCTTTCTTT. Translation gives CSVAGGALMNTEAFF. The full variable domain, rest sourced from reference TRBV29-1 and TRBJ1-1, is SAVISQKPSRDICQRGTSLTIQCQVDSQVTMMFWYRQQPGQSLTLIATANQGSEATYESGFVIDKFPISRPNLTFSTLTVSNMSPEDSSIYLCSVAGGALMNTEAFFGQGTRLTVV.

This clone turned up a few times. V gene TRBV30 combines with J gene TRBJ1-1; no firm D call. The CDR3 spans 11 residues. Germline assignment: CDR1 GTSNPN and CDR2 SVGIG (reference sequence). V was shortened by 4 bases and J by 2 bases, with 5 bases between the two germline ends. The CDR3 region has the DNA TGTGCCTGGACCTTTAACACTGAAGCTTTCTTT. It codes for CAWTFNTEAFF.

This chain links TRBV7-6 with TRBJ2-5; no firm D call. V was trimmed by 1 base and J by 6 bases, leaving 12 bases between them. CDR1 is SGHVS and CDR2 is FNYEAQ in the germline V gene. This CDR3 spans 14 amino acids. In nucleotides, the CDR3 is TGTGCCAGCAGCTTAGGGGCCGTAAAGCAGACCCAGTACTTC. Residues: CASSLGAVKQTQYF.

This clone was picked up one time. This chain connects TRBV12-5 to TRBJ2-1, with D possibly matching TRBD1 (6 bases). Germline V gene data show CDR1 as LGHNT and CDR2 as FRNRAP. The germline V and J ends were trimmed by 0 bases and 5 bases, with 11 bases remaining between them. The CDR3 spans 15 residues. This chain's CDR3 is CASGLVRTEHNEQFF. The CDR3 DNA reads TGTGCTAGTGGTTTGGTCCGGACAGAACACAATGAGCAGTTCTTC.

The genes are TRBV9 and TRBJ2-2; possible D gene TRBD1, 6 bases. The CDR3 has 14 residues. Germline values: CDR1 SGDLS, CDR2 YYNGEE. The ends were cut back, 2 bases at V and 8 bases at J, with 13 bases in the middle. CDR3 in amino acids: CASSVLGGSGELFF. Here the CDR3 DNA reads TGTGCCAGCAGCGTCCTAGGGGGATCGGGGGAGCTGTTTTTT.

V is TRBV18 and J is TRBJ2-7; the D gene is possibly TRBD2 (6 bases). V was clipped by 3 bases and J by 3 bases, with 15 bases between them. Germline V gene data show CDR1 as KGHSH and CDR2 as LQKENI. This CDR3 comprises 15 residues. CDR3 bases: TGTGCCAGCTCACCGTCCCAGGCGGGGCTCTACGAGCAGTACTTC. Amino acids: CASSPSQAGLYEQYF. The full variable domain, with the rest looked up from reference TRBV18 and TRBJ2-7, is NAGVMQNPRHLVRRRGQEARLRCSPMKGHSHVYWYRQLPEEGLKFMVYLQKENIIDESGMPKERFSAEFPKEGPSILRIQQVVRGDSAAYFCASSPSQAGLYEQYFGPGTRLTVT.

This chain's CDR3 is CASRRGAGNTIYF. The CDR3 bases are TGTGCCAGCAGGCGGGGAGCTGGAAACACCATATATTTT. The J gene is TRBJ1-3, the V gene TRBV14; D remains unclear. Germline CDR1 SGHDN, CDR2 FVKESK. The length of the CDR3 is 13 residues. Deletions cut 6 bases from V and 2 bases from J, with 8 bases between.

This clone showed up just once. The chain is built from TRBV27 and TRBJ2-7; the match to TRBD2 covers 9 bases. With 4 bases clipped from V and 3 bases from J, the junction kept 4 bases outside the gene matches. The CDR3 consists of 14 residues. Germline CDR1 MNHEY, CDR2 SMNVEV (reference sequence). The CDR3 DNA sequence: TGTGCCAGCAGTTGGCGGGAGGGGAACTACGAGCAGTACTTC. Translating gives CASSWREGNYEQYF.

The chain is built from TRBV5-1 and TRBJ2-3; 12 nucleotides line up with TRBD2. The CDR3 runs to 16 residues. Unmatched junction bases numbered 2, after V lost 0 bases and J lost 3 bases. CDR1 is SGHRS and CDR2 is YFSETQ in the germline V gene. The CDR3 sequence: CASSLGLAGDTDTQYF. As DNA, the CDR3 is TGCGCCAGCAGCTTGGGACTAGCGGGGGATACAGATACGCAGTATTTT. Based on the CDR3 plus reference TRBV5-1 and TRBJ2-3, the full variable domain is KAGVTQTPRYLIKTRGQQVTLSCSPISGHRSVSWYQQTPGQGLQFLFEYFSETQRNKGNFPGRFSGRQFSNSRSEMNVSTLELGDSALYLCASSLGLAGDTDTQYFGPGTRLTVL.

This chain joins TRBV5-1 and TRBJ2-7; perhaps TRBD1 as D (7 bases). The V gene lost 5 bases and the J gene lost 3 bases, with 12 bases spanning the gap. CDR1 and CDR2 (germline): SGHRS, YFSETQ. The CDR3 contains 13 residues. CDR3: CASRKQGGYEQYF. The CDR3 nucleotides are TGCGCCAGCAGGAAGCAGGGGGGCTACGAGCAGTACTTC.

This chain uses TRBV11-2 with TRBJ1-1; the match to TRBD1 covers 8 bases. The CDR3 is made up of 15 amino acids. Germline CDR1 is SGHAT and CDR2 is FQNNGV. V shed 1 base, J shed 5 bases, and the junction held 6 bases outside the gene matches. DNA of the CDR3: TGTGCCAGCAGCTTAGCCCAGGGGGCTTGGACTGAAGCTTTCTTT. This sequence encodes CASSLAQGAWTEAFF.

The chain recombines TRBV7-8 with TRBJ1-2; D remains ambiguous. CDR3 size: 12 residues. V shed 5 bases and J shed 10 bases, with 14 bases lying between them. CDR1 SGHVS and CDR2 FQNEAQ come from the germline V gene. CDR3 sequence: CASSLGWTFYTF. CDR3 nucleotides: TGTGCCAGCAGCCTAGGTTGGACTTTCTACACCTTC.

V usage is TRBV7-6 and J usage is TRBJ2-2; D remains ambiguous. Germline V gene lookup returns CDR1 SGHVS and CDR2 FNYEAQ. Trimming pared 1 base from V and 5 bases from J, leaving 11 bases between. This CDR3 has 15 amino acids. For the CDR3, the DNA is TGTGCCAGCAGCTTAGTGGGCGACGTGACCGGGGAGCTGTTTTTT. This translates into CASSLVGDVTGELFF.